What follows are 3 T cell receptor beta chains derived from one specimen sequenced in a study of identical twins. TCRdb used MiXCR to reprocess the 5' RACE reads, holding one entry per CDR3 protein. Among hundreds of thousands of distinct CDR3 sequences listed, over 5% were seen once. What was sequenced was naive T cells sorted from blood. Receptors were obtained from a man aged 18 to 35 in good health.

This clonotype was seen at least ten times. The chain couples TRBV20-1 to TRBJ1-4; unclear D gene. Trimming took 6 bases from V and 7 from J, leaving 15 bases between them. The CDR3 length is 13 residues. The V gene's germline CDR1 is DFQATT and CDR2 SNEGSKA (reference sequence). The CDR3 region is CSAVGPGSEKLFF. The CDR3 DNA reads TGCAGTGCGGTAGGGCCGGGGAGTGAAAAACTGTTTTTT.

This clonotype was seen repeatedly, ten times or more. This rearrangement joins TRBV7-3 to TRBJ2-3, with 7 bases matching TRBD2. The CDR3 sequence is 15 residues long. Germline loops: CDR1 SGHTA, CDR2 FQGTGA. With V trimmed by 4 bases and J by 1 base, 5 bases remained unmatched. CDR3 in amino acids: CASSWAGAGTDTQYF. The CDR3 nucleotides read TGTGCCAGCAGCTGGGCGGGAGCGGGCACAGATACGCAGTATTTT.

J is TRBJ2-7 and V is TRBV20-1, with TRBD1 as a possible D gene (5 bases). Trimming left V 2 bases short and J 4 bases short, with 18 bases between. Germline assignment: CDR1 DFQATT and CDR2 SNEGSKA (reference sequence). This CDR3 comprises 15 residues. Here the CDR3 DNA reads TGCAGTGCTAGAAGGGCAGGTACACAGGCGTACGAGCAGTACTTC. Protein: CSARRAGTQAYEQYF.